This T cell receptor beta chain was captured in a study of OX40 agonist ivuxolimab in advanced cancers. Study-level information: Clinicians treated patients with ivuxolimab, an agonistic anti-OX40 (CD134) antibody. The study reported partial responses in three patients: one hepatocellular carcinoma, two cutaneous melanoma. General observations from the study: On average, CD8+ T cells showed a greater number of expanded clones than CD4+.

The repertoire was sequenced with immunoSEQ multiplex PCR; TCRdb's copy has only in-frame clones and lacks some. The table has 76,000 or so clones, about 82% seen once. This clone was observed a few times. Its antigen is still unknown. This CDR3 region has 14 residues. V lost 5 bases, J lost 10 bases, and 5 bases stayed unmatched. Germline V lookup: CDR1 SEHNR, CDR2 FQNEAQ (reference sequence). The gene calls are TRBV7-9 and TRBJ1-6, with 10 bases aligning to TRBD1. The source material was CD4+ or CD8+ T cells sorted from blood, sampled in a trial of the OX40 agonist ivuxolimab. This receptor was obtained from an adult with an advanced solid tumor such as melanoma, head and neck, liver or kidney cancer. CDR3 loop: CASSPDRGTSPLHF. DNA of the CDR3: TGTGCCAGCAGCCCGGACAGGGGGACGTCACCCCTCCACTTT.